Listed here are 5 T cell receptor beta chains from one sample, sequenced in a study of T-cell memory formation after mild COVID-19 (dated by TCRdb to the early 2020s). The library came from 5' RACE. The listed sequencing device is Illumina NovaSeq 6000. The public reads were quality trimmed at Q25 with fastp and then assembled into clones with MiXCR by TCRdb, keeping productive beta chains. Identical CDR3 protein sequences are pooled into one entry, listed with their most common genes and DNA. This sample holds about 130,000 distinct CDR3 sequences; about 17% were observed only once. 5.2% of the sample is held by the ten biggest clonotypes. Sequenced sample: PBMCs or a T cell subset sorted from them (not recorded which). These receptors were taken from a man between 18 and 35 years old who had mild COVID-19 (a few samples of this study predate the infection). The sample titles of this study are shuffled in the database, so cell type and time point are left out; the donor was told from shared clones.

This clonotype was recorded at least ten times. This chain connects TRBV20-1 to TRBJ2-7; the D is unclear. CDR3 length equals 14 residues. The V end was cut by 3 bases, the J end by 3 bases, with 15 bases between. Germline CDR1 is DFQATT and CDR2 is SNEGSKA (reference sequence). As DNA, the CDR3 is TGCAGTGCTAGGTTGAGCGTCACCCGCTACGAGCAGTACTTC. Amino acid sequence: CSARLSVTRYEQYF.

This clonotype came up a few times. The chain couples TRBV27 to TRBJ2-3; D is unclear. Per germline, CDR1 MNHEY and CDR2 SMNVEV (reference sequence). V lost 5 bases and J 5 bases, leaving 20 bases between the germline ends. The CDR3 covers 16 residues. The CDR3 DNA reads as TGTGCCAGCAGTCGGAAAGGAGTGGGTTTGGGAGATACGCAGTATTTT. Its protein product is CASSRKGVGLGDTQYF.

This clonotype was seen only a few times. V usage is TRBV4-3 and J usage is TRBJ1-5; possibly TRBD1 for D (5 bases). The V gene's germline CDR1 is LGHNA and CDR2 YSLEER. This CDR3 contains 13 residues. Deletions cut 4 bases from V and 6 bases from J, with 10 bases between. This CDR3 reads CASSPTGVQPQHF. The CDR3 DNA reads as TGCGCCAGCAGCCCGACGGGGGTTCAGCCCCAGCATTTT.

The V and J genes are TRBV6-2 or TRBV6-3 and TRBJ2-7; TRBD1 matches at 7 bases. The CDR3 has 14 amino acids. The V and J ends lost 5 bases and 2 bases, in that order; junction bases with no gene match: 6. CDR1 and CDR2 (germline): MNHEY, SVGEGT. DNA of the CDR3: TGTGCCAGCAGTCCGCCGGGACAGCCCTACGAGCAGTACTTC. Protein sequence: CASSPPGQPYEQYF.

This clonotype came up once. The chain links TRBV5-1 to TRBJ1-6; the D is unclear. This CDR3 is 17 amino acids long. Germline assignment: CDR1 SGHRS and CDR2 YFSETQ. V shed 1 base and J shed 5 bases, with 16 bases lying between them. CDR3 protein: CASSLRPLTGDNSPLHF. CDR3 in DNA: TGCGCCAGCAGCTTGAGGCCTCTCACGGGCGATAATTCACCCCTCCACTTT.